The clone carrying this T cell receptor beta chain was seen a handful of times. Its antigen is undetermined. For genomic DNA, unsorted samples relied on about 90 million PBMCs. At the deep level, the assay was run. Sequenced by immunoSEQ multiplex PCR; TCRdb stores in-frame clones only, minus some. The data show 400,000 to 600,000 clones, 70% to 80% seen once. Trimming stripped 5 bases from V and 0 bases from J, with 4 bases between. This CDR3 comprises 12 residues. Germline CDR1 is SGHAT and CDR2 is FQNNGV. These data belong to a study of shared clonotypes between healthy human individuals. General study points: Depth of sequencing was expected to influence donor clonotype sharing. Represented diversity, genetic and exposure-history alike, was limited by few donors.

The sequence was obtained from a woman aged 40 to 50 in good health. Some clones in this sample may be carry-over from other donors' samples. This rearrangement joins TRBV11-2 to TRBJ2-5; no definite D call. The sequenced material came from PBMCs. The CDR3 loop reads CASSPYQETQYF. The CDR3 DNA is TGTGCCAGCAGCCCGTACCAAGAGACCCAGTACTTC.